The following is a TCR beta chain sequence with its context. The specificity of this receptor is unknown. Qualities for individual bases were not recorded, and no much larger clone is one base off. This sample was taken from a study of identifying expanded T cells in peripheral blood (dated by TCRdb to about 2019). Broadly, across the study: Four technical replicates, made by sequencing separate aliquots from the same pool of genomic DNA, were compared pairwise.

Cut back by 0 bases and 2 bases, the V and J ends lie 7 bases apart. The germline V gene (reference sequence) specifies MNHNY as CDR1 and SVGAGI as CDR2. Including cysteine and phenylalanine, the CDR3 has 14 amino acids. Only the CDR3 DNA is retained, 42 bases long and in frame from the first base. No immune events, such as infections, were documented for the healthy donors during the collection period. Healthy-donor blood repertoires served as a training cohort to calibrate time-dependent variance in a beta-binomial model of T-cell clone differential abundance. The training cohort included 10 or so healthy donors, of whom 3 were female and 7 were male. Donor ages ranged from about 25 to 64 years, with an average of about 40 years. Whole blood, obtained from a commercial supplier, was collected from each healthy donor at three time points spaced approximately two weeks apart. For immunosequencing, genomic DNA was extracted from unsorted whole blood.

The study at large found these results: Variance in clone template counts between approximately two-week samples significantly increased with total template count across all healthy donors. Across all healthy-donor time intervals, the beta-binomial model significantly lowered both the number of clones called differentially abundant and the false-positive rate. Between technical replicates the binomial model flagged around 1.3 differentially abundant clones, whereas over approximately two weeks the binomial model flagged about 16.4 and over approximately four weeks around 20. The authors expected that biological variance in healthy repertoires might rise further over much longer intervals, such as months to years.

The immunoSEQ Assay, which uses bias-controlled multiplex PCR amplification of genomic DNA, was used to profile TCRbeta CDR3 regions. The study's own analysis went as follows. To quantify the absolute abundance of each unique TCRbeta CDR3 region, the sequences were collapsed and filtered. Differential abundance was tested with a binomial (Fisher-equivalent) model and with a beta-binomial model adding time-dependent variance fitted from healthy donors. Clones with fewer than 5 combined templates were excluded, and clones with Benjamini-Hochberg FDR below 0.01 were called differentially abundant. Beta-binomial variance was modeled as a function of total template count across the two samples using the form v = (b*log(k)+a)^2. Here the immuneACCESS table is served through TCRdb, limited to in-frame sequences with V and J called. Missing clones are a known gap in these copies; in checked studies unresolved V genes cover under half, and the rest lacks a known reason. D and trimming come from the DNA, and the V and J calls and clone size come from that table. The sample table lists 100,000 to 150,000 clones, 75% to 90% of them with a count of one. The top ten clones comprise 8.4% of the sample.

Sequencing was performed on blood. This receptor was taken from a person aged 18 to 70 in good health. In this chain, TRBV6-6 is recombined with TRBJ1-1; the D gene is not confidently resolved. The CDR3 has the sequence CASSYSAGNTEAFF. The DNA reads TGTGCCAGCAGTTACTCGGCAGGTAACACTGAAGCTTTCTTT.